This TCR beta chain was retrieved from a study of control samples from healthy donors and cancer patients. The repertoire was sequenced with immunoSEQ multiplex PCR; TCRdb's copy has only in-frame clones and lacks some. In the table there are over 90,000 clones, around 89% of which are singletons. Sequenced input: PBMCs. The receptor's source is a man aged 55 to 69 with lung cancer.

CDR3 residues: CASSLTGEHHNSPLHF. The DNA for the CDR3 is TGCGCCAGCAGCTTAACAGGAGAACACCATAATTCACCCCTCCACTTT. The V call is TRBV5-1, the J call TRBJ1-6, with D maybe TRBD1 (5 bases). Germline lookup yields CDR1 SGHRS and CDR2 YFSETQ. The CDR3 is 16 residues long. V was shortened by 2 bases and J by 5 bases, with 14 bases between the two germline ends.